This T cell receptor (beta chain) was captured in a study of control samples from healthy donors and cancer patients. Sequencing was performed with immunoSEQ multiplex PCR; in TCRdb, only in-frame clones are kept and a portion is missing. The repertoire includes roughly 80,000 clones, roughly 88% of them detected once, and 5.7% sits in the top ten. CDR3 length: 14 amino acids. Germline-derived CDR1 and CDR2 are SNHLY and FYNNEI. Trimming shortened V by 6 bases and J by 0 bases, and 11 bases separated the two germline ends. The sample was blood. V and J are TRBV2 and TRBJ1-2; D uncertain. The sequence came from a woman aged 45 to 65 in good health. CDR3 sequence reads: CASRPEVANYGYTF. The CDR3 DNA is TGTGCCAGCAGGCCAGAGGTGGCTAACTATGGCTACACCTTC. The full variable domain, rest sourced from reference TRBV2 and TRBJ1-2, is EPEVTQTPSHQVTQMGQEVILRCVPISNHLYFYWYRQILGQKVEFLVSFYNNEISEKSEIFDDQFSVERPDGSNFTLKIRSTKLEDSAMYFCASRPEVANYGYTFGSGTRLTVV.